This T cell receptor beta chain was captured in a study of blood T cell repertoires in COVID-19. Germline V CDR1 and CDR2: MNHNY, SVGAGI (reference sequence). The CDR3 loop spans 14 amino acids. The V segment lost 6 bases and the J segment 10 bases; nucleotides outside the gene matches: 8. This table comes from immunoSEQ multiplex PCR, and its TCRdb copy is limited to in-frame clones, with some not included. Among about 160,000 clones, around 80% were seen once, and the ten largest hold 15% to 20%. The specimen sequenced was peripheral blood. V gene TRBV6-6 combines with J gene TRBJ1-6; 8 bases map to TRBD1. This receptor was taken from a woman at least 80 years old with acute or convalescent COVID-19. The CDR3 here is CASSLGQGGSPLHF. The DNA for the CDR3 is TGTGCCAGCAGCCTCGGACAGGGAGGATCACCCCTCCACTTT.